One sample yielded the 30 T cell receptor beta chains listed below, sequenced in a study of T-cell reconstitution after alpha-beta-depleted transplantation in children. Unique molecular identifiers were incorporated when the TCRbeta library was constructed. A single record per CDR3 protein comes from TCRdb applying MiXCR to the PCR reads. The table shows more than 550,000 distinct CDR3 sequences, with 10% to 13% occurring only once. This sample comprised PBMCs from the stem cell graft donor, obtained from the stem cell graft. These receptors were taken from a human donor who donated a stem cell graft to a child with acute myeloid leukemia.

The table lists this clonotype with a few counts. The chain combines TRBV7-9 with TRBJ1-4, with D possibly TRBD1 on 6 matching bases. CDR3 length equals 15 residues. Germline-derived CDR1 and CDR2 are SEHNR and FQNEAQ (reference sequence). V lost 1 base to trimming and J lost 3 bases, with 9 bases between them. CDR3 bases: TGTGCCAGCAGCTTAGACGGGGGGCCTAATGAAAAACTGTTTTTT. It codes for CASSLDGGPNEKLFF.

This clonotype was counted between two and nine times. CDR3 coding DNA: TGCGCCAGCAGCCAAGCCCCCGGGGCTAGCGGGATTTACAATGAGCAGTTCTTC. This translates into CASSQAPGASGIYNEQFF. The chain employs TRBV4-1 and TRBJ2-1, with 9 bases identical to TRBD2. The CDR3 consists of 18 residues. J gave up 4 bases and V 1 base, and 11 bases lay outside the gene matches. Germline CDR1 and CDR2: MGHRA and YSYEKL.

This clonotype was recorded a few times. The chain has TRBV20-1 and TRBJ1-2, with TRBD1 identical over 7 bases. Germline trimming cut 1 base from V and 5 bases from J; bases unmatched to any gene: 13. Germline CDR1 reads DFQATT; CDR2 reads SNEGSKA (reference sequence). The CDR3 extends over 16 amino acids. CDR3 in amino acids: CSARAPGGGAVYGYTF. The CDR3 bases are TGCAGTGCTAGAGCCCCAGGGGGAGGGGCCGTATATGGCTACACCTTC.

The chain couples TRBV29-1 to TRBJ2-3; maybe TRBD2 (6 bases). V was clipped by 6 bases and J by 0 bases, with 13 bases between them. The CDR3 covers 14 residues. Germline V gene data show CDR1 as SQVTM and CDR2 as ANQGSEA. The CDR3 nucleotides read TGCAGCGTCCCCTCCGGGACTAGCACAGATACGCAGTATTTT. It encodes CSVPSGTSTDTQYF.

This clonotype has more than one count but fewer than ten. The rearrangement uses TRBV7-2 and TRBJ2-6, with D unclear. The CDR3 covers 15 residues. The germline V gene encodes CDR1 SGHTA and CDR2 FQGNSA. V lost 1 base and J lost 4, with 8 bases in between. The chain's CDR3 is CASSLGVPGANVLTF. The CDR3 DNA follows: TGTGCCAGCAGCTTAGGTGTTCCCGGGGCCAACGTCCTGACTTTC.

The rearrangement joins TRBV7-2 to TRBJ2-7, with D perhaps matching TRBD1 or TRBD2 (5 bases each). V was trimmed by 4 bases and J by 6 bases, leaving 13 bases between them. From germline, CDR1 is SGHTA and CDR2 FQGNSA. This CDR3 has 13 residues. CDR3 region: CASSSGPGLEQYF. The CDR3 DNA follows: TGTGCCAGCAGCTCGGGACCAGGGCTCGAGCAGTACTTC.

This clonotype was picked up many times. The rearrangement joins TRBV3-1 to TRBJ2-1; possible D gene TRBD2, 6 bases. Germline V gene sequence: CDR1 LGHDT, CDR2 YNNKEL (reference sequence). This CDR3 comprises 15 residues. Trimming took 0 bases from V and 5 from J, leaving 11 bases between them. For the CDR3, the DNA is TGTGCCAGCAGCCAAGAACCGCGGGAAAACAATGAGCAGTTCTTC. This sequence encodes CASSQEPRENNEQFF.

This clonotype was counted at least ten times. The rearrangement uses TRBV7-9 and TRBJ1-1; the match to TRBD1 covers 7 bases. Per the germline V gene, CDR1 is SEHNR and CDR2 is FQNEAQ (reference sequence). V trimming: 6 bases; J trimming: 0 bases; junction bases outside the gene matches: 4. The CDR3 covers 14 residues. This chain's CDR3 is CASRLGQLNTEAFF. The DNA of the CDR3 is TGTGCCAGCAGGCTGGGACAGCTGAACACTGAAGCTTTCTTT.

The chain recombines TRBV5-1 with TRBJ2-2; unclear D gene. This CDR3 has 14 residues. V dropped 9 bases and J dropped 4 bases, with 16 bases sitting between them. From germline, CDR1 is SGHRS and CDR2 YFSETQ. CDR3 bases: TGCGCCACCCAGTCGGTTTCTGGCACCGGGGAGCTGTTTTTT. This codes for CATQSVSGTGELFF.

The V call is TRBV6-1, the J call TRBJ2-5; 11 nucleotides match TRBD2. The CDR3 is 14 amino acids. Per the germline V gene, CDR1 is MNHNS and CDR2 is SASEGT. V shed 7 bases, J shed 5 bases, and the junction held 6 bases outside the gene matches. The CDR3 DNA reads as TGTGCCAGCAACCTAGCGGGAGGTATGGAGACCCAGTACTTC. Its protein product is CASNLAGGMETQYF.

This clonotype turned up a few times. The CDR3: CASSQDPMGQPQHF. The CDR3 DNA follows: TGTGCCAGCAGCCAAGACCCGATGGGGCAGCCCCAGCATTTT. The chain recombines TRBV3-1 with TRBJ1-5; no clear D. The CDR3 sequence is 14 residues long. CDR1 and CDR2 (germline): LGHDT, YNNKEL (reference sequence). Trimming shortened V by 0 bases and J by 7 bases, and 10 bases separated the two germline ends.

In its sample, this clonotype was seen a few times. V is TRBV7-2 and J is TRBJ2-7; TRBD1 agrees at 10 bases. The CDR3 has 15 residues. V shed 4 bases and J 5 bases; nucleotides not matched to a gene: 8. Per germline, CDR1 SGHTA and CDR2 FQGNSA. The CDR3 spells CASSSSPGQGHEQYF. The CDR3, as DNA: TGTGCCAGCAGCTCAAGTCCGGGACAGGGGCACGAGCAGTACTTC.

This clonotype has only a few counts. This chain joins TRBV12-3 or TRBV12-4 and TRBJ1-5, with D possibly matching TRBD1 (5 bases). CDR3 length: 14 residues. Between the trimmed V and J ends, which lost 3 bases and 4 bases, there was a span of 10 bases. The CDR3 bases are TGTGCCAGCAGTTTTTTGGGACCGAATCAGCCCCAGCATTTT. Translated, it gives CASSFLGPNQPQHF.

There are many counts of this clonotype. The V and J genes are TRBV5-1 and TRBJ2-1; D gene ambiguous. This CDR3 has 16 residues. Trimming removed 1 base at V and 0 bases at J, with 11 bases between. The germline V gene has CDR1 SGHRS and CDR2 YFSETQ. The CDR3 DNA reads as TGCGCCAGCAGCTTGAGTCCCGCAGACTCCTACAATGAGCAGTTCTTC. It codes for CASSLSPADSYNEQFF.

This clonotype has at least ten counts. The CDR3 here is CASSLGLAGARYEQYF. The CDR3 coding sequence is TGTGCCAGCAGCCTAGGACTAGCGGGAGCTCGGTACGAGCAGTACTTC. The chain employs TRBV7-2 and TRBJ2-7; 13 bases match TRBD2. The CDR3 runs to 16 residues. V dropped 5 bases and J dropped 4; count of bases not matched to a gene: 8. Per germline, CDR1 SGHTA and CDR2 FQGNSA.

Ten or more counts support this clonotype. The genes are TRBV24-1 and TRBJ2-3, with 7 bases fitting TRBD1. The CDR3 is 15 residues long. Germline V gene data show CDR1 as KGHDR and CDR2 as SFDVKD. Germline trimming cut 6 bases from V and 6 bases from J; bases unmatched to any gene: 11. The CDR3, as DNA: TGTGCCACCAGTAGTCGGGACAGCCTCTCGGATACGCAGTATTTT. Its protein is CATSSRDSLSDTQYF.

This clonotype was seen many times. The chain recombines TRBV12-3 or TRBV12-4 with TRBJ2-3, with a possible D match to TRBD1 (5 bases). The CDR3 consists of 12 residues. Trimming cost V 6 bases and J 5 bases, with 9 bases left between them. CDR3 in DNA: TGTGCCAGCAGGGGGCCGGGAGATACGCAGTATTTT. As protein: CASRGPGDTQYF.

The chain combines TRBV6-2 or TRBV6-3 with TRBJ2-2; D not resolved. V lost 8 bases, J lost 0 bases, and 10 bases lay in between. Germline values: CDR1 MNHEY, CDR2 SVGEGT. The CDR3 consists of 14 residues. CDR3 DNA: TGTGCCAGCGGTGTAGCTTCGAACACCGGGGAGCTGTTTTTT. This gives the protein CASGVASNTGELFF.

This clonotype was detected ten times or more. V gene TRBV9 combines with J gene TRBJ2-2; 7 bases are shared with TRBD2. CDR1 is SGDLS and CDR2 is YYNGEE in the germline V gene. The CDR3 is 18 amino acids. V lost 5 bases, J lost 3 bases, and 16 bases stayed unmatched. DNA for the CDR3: TGTGCCAGCAGGCGCCTCGGGACGGACCTAGCGGACACCGGGGAGCTGTTTTTT. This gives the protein CASRRLGTDLADTGELFF.

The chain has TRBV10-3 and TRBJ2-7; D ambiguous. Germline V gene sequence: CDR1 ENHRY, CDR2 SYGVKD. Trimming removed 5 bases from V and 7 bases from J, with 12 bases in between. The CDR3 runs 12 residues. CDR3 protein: CAISLRPGEQYF. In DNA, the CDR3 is TGTGCCATCAGTCTACGACCCGGAGAGCAGTACTTC.

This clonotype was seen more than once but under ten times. CDR3 sequence (DNA): TGTGCCAGCAGTTACTCGAGGCGGGGCTATGGCTACACCTTC. Translated: CASSYSRRGYGYTF. The chain couples TRBV6-5 to TRBJ1-2; D gene unclear. The CDR3 covers 14 residues. CDR1 and CDR2 from the germline V gene are MNHEY and SVGAGI. Trimming took off 0 bases at V and 4 bases at J, with 9 bases between the two ends.

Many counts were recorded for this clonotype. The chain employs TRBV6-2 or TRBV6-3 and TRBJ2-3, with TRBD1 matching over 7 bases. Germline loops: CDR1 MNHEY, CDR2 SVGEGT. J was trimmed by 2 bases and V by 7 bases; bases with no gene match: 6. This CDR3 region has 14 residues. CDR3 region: CASTLQGYTDTQYF. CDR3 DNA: TGTGCCAGCACTCTACAGGGGTACACAGATACGCAGTATTTT.

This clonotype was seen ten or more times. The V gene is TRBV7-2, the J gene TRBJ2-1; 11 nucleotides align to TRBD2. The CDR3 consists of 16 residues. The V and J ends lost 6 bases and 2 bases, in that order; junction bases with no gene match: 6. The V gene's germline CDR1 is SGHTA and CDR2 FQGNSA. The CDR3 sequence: CASRSLAGVAYNEQFF. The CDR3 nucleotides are TGTGCCAGCAGGTCACTAGCGGGAGTAGCCTACAATGAGCAGTTCTTC.

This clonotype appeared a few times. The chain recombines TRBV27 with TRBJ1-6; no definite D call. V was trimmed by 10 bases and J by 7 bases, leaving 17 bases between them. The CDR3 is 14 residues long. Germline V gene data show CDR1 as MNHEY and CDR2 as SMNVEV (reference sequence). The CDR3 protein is CATYIQDYNSPLHF. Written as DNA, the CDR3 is TGTGCCACCTACATCCAGGATTACAATTCACCCCTCCACTTT.

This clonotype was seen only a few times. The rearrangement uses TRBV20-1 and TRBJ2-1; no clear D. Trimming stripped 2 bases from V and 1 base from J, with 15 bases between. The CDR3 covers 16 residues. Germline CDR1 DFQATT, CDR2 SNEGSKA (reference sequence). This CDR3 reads CSARSSGPLSYNEQFF. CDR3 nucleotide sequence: TGCAGTGCTAGATCCTCCGGGCCGTTATCCTACAATGAGCAGTTCTTC.

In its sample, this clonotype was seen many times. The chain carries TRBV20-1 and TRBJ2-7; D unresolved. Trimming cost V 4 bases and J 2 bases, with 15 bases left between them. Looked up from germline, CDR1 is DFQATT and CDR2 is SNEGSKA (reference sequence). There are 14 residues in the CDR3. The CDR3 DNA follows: TGCAGTGCTACGGCCAGCGTAAATGCCTACGAGCAGTACTTC. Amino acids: CSATASVNAYEQYF.

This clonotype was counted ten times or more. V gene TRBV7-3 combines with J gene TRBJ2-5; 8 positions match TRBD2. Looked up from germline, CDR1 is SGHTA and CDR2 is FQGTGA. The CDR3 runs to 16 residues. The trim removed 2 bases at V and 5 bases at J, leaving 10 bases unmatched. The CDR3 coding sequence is TGTGCCAGCAGCTTAGATGAGCGGGAGCCCAGGGAGACCCAGTACTTC. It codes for CASSLDEREPRETQYF.

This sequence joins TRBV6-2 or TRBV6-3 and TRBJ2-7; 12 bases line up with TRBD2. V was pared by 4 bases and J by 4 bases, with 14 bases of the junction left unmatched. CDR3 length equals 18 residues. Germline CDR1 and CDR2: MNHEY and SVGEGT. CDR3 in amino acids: CASSLGASGRALRYEQYF. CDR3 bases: TGTGCCAGCAGTTTAGGGGCTAGCGGGAGGGCCCTTAGATACGAGCAGTACTTC.

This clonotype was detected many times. CDR3 region: CASSDPGRTGVSYEQYF. The CDR3 nucleotides read TGTGCCAGCAGTGATCCGGGACGGACGGGAGTTTCCTACGAGCAGTACTTC. The chain has TRBV2 and TRBJ2-7; perhaps TRBD2 as D (6 bases). CDR1 is SNHLY, CDR2 FYNNEI, per germline. The V end was cut by 3 bases, the J end by 1 base, with 19 bases between. CDR3 length equals 17 residues.

The CDR3 bases are TGCGCCAGCAGCCTCTCGGGCGGGTTCAACGAGCAGTACTTC. Protein product: CASSLSGGFNEQYF. The chain couples TRBV5-1 to TRBJ2-7; maybe TRBD2 (5 bases). The CDR3 loop spans 14 amino acids. CDR1 is SGHRS, CDR2 YFSETQ, per germline. Trimming removed 4 bases from V and 5 bases from J, with 16 bases in between.